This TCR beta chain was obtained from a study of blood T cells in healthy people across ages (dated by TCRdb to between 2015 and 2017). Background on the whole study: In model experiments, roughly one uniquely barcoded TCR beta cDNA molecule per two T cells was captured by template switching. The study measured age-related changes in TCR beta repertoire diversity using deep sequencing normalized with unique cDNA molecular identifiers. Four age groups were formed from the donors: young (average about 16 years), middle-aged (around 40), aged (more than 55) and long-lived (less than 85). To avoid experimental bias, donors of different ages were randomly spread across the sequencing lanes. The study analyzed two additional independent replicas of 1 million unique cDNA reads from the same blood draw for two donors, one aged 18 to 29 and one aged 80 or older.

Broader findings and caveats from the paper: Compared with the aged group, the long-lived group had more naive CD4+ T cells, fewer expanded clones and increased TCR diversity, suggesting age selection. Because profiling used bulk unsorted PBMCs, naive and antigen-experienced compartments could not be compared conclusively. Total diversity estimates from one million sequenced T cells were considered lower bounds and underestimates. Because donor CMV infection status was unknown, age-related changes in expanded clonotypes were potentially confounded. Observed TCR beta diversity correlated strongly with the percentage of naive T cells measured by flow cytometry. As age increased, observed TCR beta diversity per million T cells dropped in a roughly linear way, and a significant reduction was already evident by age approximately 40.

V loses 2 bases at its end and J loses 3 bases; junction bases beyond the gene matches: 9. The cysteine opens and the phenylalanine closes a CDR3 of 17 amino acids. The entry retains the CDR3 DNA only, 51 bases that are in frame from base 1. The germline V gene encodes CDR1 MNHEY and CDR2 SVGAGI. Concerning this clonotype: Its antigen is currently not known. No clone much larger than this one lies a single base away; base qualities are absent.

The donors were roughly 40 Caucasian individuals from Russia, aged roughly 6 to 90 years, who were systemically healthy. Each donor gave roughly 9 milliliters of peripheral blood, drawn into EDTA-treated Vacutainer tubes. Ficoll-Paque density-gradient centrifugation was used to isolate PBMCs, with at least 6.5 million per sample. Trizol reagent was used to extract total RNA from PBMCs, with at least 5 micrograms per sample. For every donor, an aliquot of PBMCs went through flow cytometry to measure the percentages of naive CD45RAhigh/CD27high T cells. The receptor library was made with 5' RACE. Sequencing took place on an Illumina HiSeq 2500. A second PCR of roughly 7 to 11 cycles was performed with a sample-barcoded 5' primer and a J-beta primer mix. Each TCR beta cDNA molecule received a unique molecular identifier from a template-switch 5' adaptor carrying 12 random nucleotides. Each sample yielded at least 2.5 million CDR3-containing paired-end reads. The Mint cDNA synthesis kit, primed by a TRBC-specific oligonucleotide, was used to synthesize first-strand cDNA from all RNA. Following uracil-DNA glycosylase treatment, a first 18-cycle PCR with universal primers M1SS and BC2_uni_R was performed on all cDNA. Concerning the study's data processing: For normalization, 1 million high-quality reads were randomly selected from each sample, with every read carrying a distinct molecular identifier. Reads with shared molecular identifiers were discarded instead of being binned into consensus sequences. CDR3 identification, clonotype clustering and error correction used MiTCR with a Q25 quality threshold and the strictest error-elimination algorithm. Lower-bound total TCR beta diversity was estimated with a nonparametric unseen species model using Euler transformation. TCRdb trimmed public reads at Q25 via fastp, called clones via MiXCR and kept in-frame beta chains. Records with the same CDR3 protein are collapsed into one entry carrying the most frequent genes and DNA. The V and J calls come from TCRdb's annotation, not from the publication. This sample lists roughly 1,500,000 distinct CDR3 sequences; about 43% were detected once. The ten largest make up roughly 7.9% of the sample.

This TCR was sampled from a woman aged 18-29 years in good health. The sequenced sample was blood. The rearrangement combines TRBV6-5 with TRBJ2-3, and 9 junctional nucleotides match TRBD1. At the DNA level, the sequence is TGTGCCAGCAGTTACGCTCGGACAGGGGCCGCTACAGATACGCAGTATTTT. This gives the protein CASSYARTGAATDTQYF.